This T cell receptor (beta chain) comes out of a study of T cells in Graves' hyperthyroidism and ophthalmopathy. CDR1 and CDR2 from the germline V gene are MDHEN and SYDVKM. The length of the CDR3 is 14 residues. Trimming cost V 3 bases and J 6 bases, with 12 bases left between them. This clonotype appeared a few times. Criteria for exclusion of patients were uncontrolled infection, other autoimmune disease, pregnancy or lactation. Using RNA transcripts as the source, TCR beta CDR3 regions were amplified. A first-round RT-PCR of the TCR CDR3 used the HTBI primer set. TCRdb re-called the multiplex PCR reads with MiXCR, one entry per CDR3 protein. The sample carries about 610,000 distinct CDR3 sequences, roughly a sixth recorded once.

The V call is TRBV28, the J call TRBJ1-5; possible D gene TRBD1, 5 bases. The sequenced material came from blood. The sequence derives from a woman aged 40 to 55 with Graves' ophthalmopathy. The CDR3 DNA is TGTGCCAGCAGTTTGATTCAGGGAGCTCAGCCCCAGCATTTT. Its translation is CASSLIQGAQPQHF.